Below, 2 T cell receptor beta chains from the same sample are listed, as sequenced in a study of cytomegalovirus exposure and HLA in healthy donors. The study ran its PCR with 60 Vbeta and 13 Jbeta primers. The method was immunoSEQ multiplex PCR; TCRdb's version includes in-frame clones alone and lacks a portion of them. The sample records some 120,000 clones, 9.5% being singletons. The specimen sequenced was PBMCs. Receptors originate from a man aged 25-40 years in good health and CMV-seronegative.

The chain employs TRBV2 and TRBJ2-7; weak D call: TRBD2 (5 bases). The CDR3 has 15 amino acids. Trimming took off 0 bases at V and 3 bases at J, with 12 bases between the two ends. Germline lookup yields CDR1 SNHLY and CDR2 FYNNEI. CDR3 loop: CASSEAQRALYEQYF. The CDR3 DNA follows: TGTGCCAGCAGTGAAGCGCAGAGGGCCCTCTACGAGCAGTACTTC.

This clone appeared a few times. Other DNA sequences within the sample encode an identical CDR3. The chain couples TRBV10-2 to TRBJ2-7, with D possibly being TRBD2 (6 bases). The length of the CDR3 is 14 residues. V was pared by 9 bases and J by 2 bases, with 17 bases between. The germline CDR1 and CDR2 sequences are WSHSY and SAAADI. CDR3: CASQLADLTYEQYF. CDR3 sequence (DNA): TGCGCCAGTCAATTAGCGGACCTGACCTACGAGCAGTACTTC.